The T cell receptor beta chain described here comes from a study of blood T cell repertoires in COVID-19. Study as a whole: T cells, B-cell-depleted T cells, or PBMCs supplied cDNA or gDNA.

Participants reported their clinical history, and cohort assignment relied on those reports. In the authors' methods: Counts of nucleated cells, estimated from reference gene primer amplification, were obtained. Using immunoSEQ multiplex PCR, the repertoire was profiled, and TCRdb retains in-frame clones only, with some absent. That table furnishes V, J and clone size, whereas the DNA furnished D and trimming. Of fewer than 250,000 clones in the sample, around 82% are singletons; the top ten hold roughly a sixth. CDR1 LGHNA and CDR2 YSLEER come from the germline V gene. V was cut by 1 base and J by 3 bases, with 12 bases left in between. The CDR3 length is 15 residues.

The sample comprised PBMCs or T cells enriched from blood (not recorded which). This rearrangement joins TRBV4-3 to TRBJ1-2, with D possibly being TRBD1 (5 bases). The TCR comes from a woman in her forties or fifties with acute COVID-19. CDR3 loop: CASSQGSRDYYGYTF. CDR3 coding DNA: TGCGCCAGCAGCCAAGGTTCCCGGGACTACTATGGCTACACCTTC.